Below are 9 T cell receptor beta chains sequenced from a single sample in a study of blood T cell repertoires in COVID-19 (dated by TCRdb to 2018 to 2020). Library preparation used the immunoSEQ multiplex PCR assay. TCRdb mirrors the immuneACCESS table, restricted to in-frame sequences. Some clones are absent from its copies; in checked studies, under half trace to an unresolved V gene, and the reason for the others is unknown. In this sample the table shows some 300,000 clones, roughly 90% of which occur a single time. Around 3.9% of the sample comes from the top ten. The source material was PBMCs or T cells enriched from blood (not recorded which). These receptors were taken from a woman aged 30 to 39 who had been exposed to COVID-19.

J is TRBJ1-5 and V is TRBV18; D not resolved. The CDR3 has 13 residues. In germline, CDR1 is KGHSH, CDR2 LQKENI. Deletions cut 4 bases from V and 3 bases from J, with 7 bases between. The chain's CDR3 is CASSRGNNQPQHF. CDR3 DNA: TGTGCCAGCTCACGAGGGAACAATCAGCCCCAGCATTTT.

The chain couples TRBV7-2 to TRBJ2-3; unclear D gene. The CDR3 spans 15 residues. Germline CDR1 reads SGHTA; CDR2 reads FQGNSA. The germline V and J ends were trimmed by 2 bases and 1 base, with 10 bases remaining between them. The CDR3 nucleotides read TGTGCCAGCAGCTTAATAGTCGTCGGCACAGATACGCAGTATTTT. This translates into CASSLIVVGTDTQYF.

This chain joins TRBV6-4 and TRBJ2-2; a possible D gene is TRBD1 (6 bases). The CDR3 runs to 13 residues. CDR1 is MRHNA and CDR2 is SNTAGT in the germline V gene. Trimming left V 10 bases short and J 0 bases short, with 9 bases between. In DNA, the CDR3 is TGTGCCACCGGGACATCGAACACCGGGGAGCTGTTTTTT. As protein: CATGTSNTGELFF.

This CDR3 reads CASTDLQALYGYTF. The CDR3, as DNA: TGCGCCAGCACCGACTTACAGGCCCTTTATGGCTACACCTTC. V is TRBV10-2 and J is TRBJ1-2; maybe TRBD1 (5 bases). Germline V CDR1 and CDR2: WSHSY, SAAADI. There are 14 residues in the CDR3. The V and J ends lost 7 bases and 5 bases respectively, with 17 bases between them.

The J gene is TRBJ1-3, the V gene TRBV3-1 (or the pseudogene TRBV3-2); unclear D gene. This CDR3 has 15 amino acids. V lost 1 base and J 0 bases, leaving 7 bases between the germline ends. The germline V gene has CDR1 LGHDT and CDR2 YNNKEL (reference sequence). The CDR3 DNA sequence: TGTGCCAGCAGCCAAGGGAGGTACTCTGGAAACACCATATATTTT. Protein: CASSQGRYSGNTIYF.

The rearrangement joins TRBV24-1 to TRBJ2-5; possibly TRBD1 for D (5 bases). Germline V gives CDR1 KGHDR, CDR2 SFDVKD. The CDR3 is 15 residues long. V lost 1 base and J 4 bases, leaving 12 bases between the germline ends. The CDR3 protein is CATSDFGAGPETQYF. CDR3 sequence (DNA): TGTGCCACCAGTGATTTTGGGGCAGGGCCAGAGACCCAGTACTTC.

The chain joins TRBV7-2 to TRBJ1-2; D may be TRBD1 (6 bases). V was clipped by 7 bases and J by 7 bases, with 16 bases between them. From germline, CDR1 is SGHTA and CDR2 FQGNSA. CDR3 length equals 13 residues. The CDR3 is CASTNRERSGYTF. The CDR3 DNA is TGTGCCAGCACAAACAGGGAAAGGAGTGGCTACACCTTC. The variable domain in full, completed from reference TRBV7-2 and TRBJ1-2, reads GAGVSQSPSNKVTEKGKDVELRCDPISGHTALYWYRQSLGQGLEFLIYFQGNSAPDKSGLPSDRFSAERTGGSVSTLTIQRTQQEDSAVYLCASTNRERSGYTFGSGTRLTVV.

This chain links TRBV7-8 with TRBJ2-7, with 8 bases identical to TRBD1. The germline V gene has CDR1 SGHVS and CDR2 FQNEAQ. V lost 5 bases to trimming and J lost 4 bases; unmatched junction nucleotides: 7. The CDR3 consists of 14 residues. Written as DNA, the CDR3 is TGTGCCAGCAGCCTCGGACAGGGCGGTTACGAGCAGTACTTC. It yields the protein CASSLGQGGYEQYF. The variable domain in full, with the rest retrieved from reference TRBV7-8 and TRBJ2-7, is GAGVSQSPRYKVAKRGQDVALRCDPISGHVSLFWYQQALGQGPEFLTYFQNEAQLDKSGLPSDRFFAERPEGSVSTLKIQRTQQEDSAVYLCASSLGQGGYEQYFGPGTRLTVT.

A few counts support this clone. This chain uses TRBV2 with TRBJ1-5; D might be TRBD1 (5 bases). CDR1 is SNHLY, CDR2 FYNNEI, per germline. This CDR3 region has 14 residues. V was pared by 6 bases and J by 7 bases, with 16 bases between. This CDR3 reads CASSQGGAGQPQHF. DNA for the CDR3: TGTGCCAGCAGCCAGGGTGGGGCAGGCCAGCCCCAGCATTTT. Looking up the rest from reference TRBV2 and TRBJ1-5 gives the full variable domain: EPEVTQTPSHQVTQMGQEVILRCVPISNHLYFYWYRQILGQKVEFLVSFYNNEISEKSEIFDDQFSVERPDGSNFTLKIRSTKLEDSAMYFCASSQGGAGQPQHFGDGTRLSIL.